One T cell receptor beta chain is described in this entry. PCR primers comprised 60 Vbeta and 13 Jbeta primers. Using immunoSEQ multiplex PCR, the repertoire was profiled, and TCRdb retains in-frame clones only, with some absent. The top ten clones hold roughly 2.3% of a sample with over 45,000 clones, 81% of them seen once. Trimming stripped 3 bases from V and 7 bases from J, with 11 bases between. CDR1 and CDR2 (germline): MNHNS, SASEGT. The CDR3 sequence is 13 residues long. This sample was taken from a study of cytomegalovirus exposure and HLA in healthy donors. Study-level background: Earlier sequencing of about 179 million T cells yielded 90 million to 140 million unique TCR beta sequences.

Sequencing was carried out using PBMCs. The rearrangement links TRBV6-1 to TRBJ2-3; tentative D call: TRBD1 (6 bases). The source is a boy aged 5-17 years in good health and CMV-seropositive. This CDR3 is CASSDRGLNTQYF. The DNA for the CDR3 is TGTGCCAGCAGTGATAGGGGGTTAAATACGCAGTATTTT.